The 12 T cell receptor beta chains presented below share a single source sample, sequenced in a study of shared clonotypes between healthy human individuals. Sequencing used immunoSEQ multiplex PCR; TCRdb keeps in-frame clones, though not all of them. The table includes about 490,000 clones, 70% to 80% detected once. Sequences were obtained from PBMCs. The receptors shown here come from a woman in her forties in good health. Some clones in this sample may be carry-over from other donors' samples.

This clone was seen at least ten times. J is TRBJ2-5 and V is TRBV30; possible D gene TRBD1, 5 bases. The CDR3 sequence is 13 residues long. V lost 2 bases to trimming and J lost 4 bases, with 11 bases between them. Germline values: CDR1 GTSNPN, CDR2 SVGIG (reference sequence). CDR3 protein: CAWSRTQGETQYF. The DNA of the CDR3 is TGTGCCTGGAGTAGGACACAAGGAGAGACCCAGTACTTC.

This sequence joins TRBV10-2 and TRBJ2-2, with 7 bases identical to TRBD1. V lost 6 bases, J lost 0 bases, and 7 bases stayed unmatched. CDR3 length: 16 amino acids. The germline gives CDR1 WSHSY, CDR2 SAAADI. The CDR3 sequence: CASRDDREANTGELFF. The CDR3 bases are TGCGCCAGCAGGGATGACAGGGAAGCGAACACCGGGGAGCTGTTTTTT.

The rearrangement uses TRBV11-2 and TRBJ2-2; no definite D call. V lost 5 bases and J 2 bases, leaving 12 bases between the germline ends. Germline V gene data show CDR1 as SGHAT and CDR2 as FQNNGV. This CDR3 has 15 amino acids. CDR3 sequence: CASSPGAGNTGELFF. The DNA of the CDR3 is TGTGCCAGCAGCCCCGGCGCAGGAAACACCGGGGAGCTGTTTTTT.

The CDR3 DNA reads TGCAGCGTTGCGTCGAACAGGGGAGATGGCTACACCTTC. Translating gives CSVASNRGDGYTF. The rearrangement links TRBV29-1 to TRBJ1-2, with 7 bases fitting TRBD1. With V trimmed by 4 bases and J by 6 bases, 8 bases remained unmatched. Germline V gene sequence: CDR1 SQVTM, CDR2 ANQGSEA. CDR3 length: 13 residues. The variable domain in full, with the rest retrieved from reference TRBV29-1 and TRBJ1-2, is SAVISQKPSRDICQRGTSLTIQCQVDSQVTMMFWYRQQPGQSLTLIATANQGSEATYESGFVIDKFPISRPNLTFSTLTVSNMSPEDSSIYLCSVASNRGDGYTFGSGTRLTVV.

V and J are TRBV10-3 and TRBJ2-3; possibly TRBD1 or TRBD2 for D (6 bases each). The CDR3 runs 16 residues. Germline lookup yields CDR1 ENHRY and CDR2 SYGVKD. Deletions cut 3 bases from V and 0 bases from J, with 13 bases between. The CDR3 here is CAISDGGRTSTDTQYF. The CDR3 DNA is TGTGCCATCAGTGACGGGGGCAGGACTAGCACAGATACGCAGTATTTT.

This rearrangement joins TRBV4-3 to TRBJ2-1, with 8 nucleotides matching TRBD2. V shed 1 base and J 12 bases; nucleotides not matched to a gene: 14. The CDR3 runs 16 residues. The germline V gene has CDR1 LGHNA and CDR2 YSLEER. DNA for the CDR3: TGCGCCAGCAGCCAAGGGACCAGCGGGGGTCAAAGGGTGCAGTTCTTC. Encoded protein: CASSQGTSGGQRVQFF.

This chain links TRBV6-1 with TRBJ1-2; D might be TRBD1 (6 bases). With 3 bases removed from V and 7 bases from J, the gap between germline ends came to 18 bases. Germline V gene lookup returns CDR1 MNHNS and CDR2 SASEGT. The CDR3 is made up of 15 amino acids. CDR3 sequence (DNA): TGTGCCAGCAGTGAGTCCCAGGGGAGTAGTACTGGCTACACCTTC. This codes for CASSESQGSSTGYTF.

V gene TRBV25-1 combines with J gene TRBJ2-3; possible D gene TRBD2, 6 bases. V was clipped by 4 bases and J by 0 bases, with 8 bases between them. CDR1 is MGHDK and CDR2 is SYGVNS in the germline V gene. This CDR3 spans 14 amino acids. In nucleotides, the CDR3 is TGTGCCAGCAGTGTAGCGGCTAGCACAGATACGCAGTATTTT. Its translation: CASSVAASTDTQYF.

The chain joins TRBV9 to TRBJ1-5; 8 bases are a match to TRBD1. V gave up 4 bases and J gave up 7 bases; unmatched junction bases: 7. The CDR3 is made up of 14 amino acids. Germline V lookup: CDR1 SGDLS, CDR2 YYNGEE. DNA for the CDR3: TGTGCCAGCAGCTACGGACAGGGTGCCCAGCCCCAGCATTTT. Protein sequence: CASSYGQGAQPQHF.

In DNA form, the CDR3 reads TGTGCCAGCAGCTTGGGCAGCCCGGGGGGAAACACCATATATTTT. Amino acid sequence: CASSLGSPGGNTIYF. J is TRBJ1-3 and V is TRBV7-9; D call uncertain. The V end lost 3 bases, the J end lost 4 bases, and 13 bases lay between the germline ends. Germline CDR1 reads SEHNR; CDR2 reads FQNEAQ (reference sequence). The CDR3 covers 15 residues.

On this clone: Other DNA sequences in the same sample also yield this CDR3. The CDR3 reads CSVEGAYEQYF. For the CDR3, the DNA is TGCAGCGTTGAAGGAGCCTACGAGCAGTACTTC. This chain links TRBV29-1 with TRBJ2-7, with D unresolved. Trimming took 1 base from V and 2 from J, leaving 3 bases between them. The CDR3 loop spans 11 amino acids. CDR1 and CDR2 from the germline V gene are SQVTM and ANQGSEA.

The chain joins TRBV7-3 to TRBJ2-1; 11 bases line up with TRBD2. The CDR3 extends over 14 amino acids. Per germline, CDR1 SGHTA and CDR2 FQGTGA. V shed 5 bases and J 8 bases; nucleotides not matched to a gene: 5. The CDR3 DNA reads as TGTGCCAGCAGCCAACTAGCGGGAGAATATGAGCAGTTCTTC. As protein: CASSQLAGEYEQFF.